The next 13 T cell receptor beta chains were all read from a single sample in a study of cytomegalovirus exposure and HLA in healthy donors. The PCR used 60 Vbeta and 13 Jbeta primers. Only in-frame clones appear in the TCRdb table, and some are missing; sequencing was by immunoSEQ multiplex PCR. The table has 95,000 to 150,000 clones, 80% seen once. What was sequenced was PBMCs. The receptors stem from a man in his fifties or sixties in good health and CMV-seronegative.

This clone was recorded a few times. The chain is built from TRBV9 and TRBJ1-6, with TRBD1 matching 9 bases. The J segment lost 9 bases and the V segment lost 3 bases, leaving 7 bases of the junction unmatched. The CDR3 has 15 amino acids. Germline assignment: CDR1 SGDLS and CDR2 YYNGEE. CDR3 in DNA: TGTGCCAGCAGCGGCCGACAGGGGGATGGTTCACCCCTCCACTTT. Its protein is CASSGRQGDGSPLHF.

This CDR3 is CASSLQVNTEAFF. CDR3 nucleotide sequence: TGTGCCAGCAGCTTACAGGTAAACACTGAAGCTTTCTTT. The chain joins TRBV6-5 to TRBJ1-1, with TRBD1 as a possible D gene (5 bases). CDR3 length: 13 amino acids. The germline gives CDR1 MNHEY, CDR2 SVGAGI. Trimming took 6 bases from V and 2 from J, leaving 10 bases between them.

The CDR3 DNA sequence: TGTGCCAGCAGCTTTTCGCCGGGACAGGGGGCGAGTTCACCCCTCCACTTT. Its protein product is CASSFSPGQGASSPLHF. V usage is TRBV9 and J usage is TRBJ1-6; 12 nucleotides match TRBD1. Unmatched junction bases numbered 11, after V lost 4 bases and J lost 9 bases. Germline CDR1 and CDR2: SGDLS and YYNGEE. The CDR3 spans 17 residues.

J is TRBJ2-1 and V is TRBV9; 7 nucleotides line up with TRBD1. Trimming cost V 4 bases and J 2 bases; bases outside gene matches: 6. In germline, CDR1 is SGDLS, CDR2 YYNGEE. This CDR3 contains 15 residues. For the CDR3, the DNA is TGTGCCAGCAGCCCGGGACAGAATCCCTACAATGAGCAGTTCTTC. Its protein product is CASSPGQNPYNEQFF.

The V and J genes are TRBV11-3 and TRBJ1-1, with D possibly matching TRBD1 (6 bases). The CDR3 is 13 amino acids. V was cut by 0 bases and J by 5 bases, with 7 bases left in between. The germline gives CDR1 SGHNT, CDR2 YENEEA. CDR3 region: CASSLDRGTEAFF. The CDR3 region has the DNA TGTGCCAGCAGCTTAGACAGGGGAACTGAAGCTTTCTTT.

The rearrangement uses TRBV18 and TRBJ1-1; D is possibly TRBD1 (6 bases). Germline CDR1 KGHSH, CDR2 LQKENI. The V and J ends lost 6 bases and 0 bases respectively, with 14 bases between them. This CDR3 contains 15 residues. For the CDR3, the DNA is TGTGCCAGCTCTCTCGGACAGACCATGAACACTGAAGCTTTCTTT. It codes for CASSLGQTMNTEAFF.

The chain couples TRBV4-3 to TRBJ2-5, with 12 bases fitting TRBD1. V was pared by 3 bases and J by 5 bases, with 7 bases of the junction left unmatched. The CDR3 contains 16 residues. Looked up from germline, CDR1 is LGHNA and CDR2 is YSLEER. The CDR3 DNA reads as TGCGCCAGCAGCCAGGAGGGACAGGGGGCTTGGGAGACCCAGTACTTC. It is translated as CASSQEGQGAWETQYF.

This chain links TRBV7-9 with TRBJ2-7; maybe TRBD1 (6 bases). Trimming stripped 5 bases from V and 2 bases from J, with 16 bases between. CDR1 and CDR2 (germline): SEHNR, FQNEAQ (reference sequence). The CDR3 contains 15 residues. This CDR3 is CASSGMDSEAYEQYF. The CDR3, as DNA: TGTGCCAGCAGCGGTATGGACAGCGAGGCCTACGAGCAGTACTTC.

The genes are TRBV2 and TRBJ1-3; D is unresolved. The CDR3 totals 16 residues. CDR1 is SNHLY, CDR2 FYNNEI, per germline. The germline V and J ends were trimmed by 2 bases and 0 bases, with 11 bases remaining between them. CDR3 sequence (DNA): TGTGCCAGCAGTGAAATCGGTCCCTACTCTGGAAACACCATATATTTT. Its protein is CASSEIGPYSGNTIYF.

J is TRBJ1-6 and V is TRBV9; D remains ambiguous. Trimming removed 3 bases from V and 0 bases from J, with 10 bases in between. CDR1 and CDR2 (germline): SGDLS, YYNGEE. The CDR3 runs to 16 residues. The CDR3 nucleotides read TGTGCCAGCAGCGCCCGCCTGAGCTCCTATAATTCACCCCTCCACTTT. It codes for CASSARLSSYNSPLHF.

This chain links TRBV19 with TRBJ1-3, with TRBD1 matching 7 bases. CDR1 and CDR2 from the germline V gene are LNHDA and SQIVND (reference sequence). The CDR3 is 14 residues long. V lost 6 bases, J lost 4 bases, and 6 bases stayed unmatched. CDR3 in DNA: TGTGCCAGTAGAGAGACAGGGCTGGGAAACACCATATATTTT. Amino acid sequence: CASRETGLGNTIYF. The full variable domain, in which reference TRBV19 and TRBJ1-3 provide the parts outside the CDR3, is DGGITQSPKYLFRKEGQNVTLSCEQNLNHDAMYWYRQDPGQGLRLIYYSQIVNDFQKGDIAEGYSVSREKKESFPLTVTSAQKNPTAFYLCASRETGLGNTIYFGEGSWLTVV.

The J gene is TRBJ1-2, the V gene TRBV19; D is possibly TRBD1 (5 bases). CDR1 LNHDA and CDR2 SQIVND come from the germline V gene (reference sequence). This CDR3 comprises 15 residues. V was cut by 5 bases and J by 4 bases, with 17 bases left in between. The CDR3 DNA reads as TGTGCCAGTAGTCTGGGGCCAAATCGTGGCTATGGCTACACCTTC. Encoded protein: CASSLGPNRGYGYTF.

CDR3: CASLSGGYSGNTIYF. Here the CDR3 DNA reads TGTGCCAGCCTCTCCGGGGGATACTCTGGAAACACCATATATTTT. The gene calls are TRBV28 and TRBJ1-3; D possibly corresponds to TRBD1 (5 bases). There are 15 residues in the CDR3. The V gene's germline CDR1 is MDHEN and CDR2 SYDVKM. Trimming took off 8 bases at V and 0 bases at J, with 14 bases between the two ends.